This T cell receptor beta chain derives from a study of blood T cell repertoires in COVID-19. Only in-frame clones appear in the TCRdb table, and some are missing; sequencing was by immunoSEQ multiplex PCR. The sample carries roughly 400,000 clones, approximately 89% recorded once. The sequencing input was PBMCs or T cells enriched from blood (not recorded which). The receptor was isolated from a woman aged 40 to 50 who had been exposed to COVID-19.

The CDR3 region is CASSFDSHNQPQHF. In DNA form, the CDR3 reads TGTGCCAGCAGCTTCGACAGTCACAATCAGCCCCAGCATTTT. The V call is TRBV7-9, the J call TRBJ1-5; tentatively, D is TRBD1 (5 bases). The V gene's germline CDR1 is SEHNR and CDR2 FQNEAQ (reference sequence). The CDR3 totals 14 residues. Trimming removed 3 bases from V and 3 bases from J, with 9 bases in between. The full variable domain, in which reference TRBV7-9 and TRBJ1-5 provide the parts outside the CDR3, is DTGVSQNPRHKITKRGQNVTFRCDPISEHNRLYWYRQTLGQGPEFLTYFQNEAQLEKSRLLSDRFSAERPKGSFSTLEIQRTEQGDSAMYLCASSFDSHNQPQHFGDGTRLSIL.